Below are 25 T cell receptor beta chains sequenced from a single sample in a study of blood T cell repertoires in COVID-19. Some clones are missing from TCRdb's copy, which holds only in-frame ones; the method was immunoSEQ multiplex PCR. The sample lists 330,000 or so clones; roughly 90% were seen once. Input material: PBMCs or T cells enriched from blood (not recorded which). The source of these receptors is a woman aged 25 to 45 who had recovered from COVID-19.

CDR3 DNA sequence: TGTGCCAGCCATACATCCTACAATGAGCAGTTCTTC. Protein product: CASHTSYNEQFF. This chain links TRBV25-1 with TRBJ2-1; D ambiguous. The germline V and J ends were trimmed by 8 bases and 1 base, with 6 bases remaining between them. There are 12 residues in the CDR3. CDR1 and CDR2 (germline): MGHDK, SYGVNS.

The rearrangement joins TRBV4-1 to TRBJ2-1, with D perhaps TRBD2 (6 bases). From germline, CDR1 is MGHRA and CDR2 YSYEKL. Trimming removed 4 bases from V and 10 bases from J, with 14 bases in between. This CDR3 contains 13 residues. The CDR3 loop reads CASSPRGLREQFF. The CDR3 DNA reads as TGCGCCAGCAGCCCGAGGGGACTTCGGGAGCAGTTCTTC.

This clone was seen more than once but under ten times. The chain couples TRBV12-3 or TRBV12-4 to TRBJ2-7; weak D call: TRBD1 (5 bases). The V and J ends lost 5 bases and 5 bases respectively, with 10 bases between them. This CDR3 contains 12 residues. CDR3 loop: CASSPGANEQYF. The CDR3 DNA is TGTGCCAGCAGTCCTGGGGCGAACGAGCAGTACTTC.

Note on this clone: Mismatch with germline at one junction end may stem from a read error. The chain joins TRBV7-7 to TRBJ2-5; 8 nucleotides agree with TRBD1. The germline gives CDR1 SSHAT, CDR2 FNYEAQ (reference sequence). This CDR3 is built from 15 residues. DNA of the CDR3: TGTGCTAGCAGCCAGCACGGACAGGGCCAAGAGACCCAGTACTTC. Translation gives CASSQHGQGQETQYF.

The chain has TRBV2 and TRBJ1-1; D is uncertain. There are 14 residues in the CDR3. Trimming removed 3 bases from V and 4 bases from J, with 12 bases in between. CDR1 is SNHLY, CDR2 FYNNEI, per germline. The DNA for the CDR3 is TGTGCCAGCAGTGAGACGGACTTTGTCACTGAAGCTTTCTTT. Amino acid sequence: CASSETDFVTEAFF.

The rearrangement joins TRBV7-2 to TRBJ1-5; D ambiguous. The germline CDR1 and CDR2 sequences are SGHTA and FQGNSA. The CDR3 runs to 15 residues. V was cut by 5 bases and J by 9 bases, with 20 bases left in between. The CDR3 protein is CASSPTTGVGSPQHF. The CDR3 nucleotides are TGTGCCAGCAGCCCCACGACCGGGGTTGGATCGCCCCAGCATTTT.

CDR3 residues: CASSSTAKNIQYF. The CDR3 nucleotides are TGTGCCAGTAGTTCTACGGCCAAAAACATTCAGTACTTC. The chain joins TRBV19 to TRBJ2-4; D gene ambiguous. CDR3 length equals 13 residues. Looked up from germline, CDR1 is LNHDA and CDR2 is SQIVND (reference sequence). The germline V and J ends were trimmed by 5 bases and 1 base, with 6 bases remaining between them.

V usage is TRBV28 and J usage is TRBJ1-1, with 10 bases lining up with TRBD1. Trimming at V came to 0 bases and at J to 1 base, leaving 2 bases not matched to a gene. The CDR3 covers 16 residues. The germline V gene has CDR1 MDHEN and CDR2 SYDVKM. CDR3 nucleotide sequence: TGTGCCAGCAGTTTATGGACAGGGGGCCGGAACACTGAAGCTTTCTTT. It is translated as CASSLWTGGRNTEAFF.

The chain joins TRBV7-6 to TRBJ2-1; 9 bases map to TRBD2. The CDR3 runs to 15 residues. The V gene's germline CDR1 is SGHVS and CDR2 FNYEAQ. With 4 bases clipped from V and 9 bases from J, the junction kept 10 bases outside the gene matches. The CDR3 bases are TGTGCCAGCAGCTCCGCGGGGGGGCTAAGGGGTGAGCAGTTCTTC. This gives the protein CASSSAGGLRGEQFF.

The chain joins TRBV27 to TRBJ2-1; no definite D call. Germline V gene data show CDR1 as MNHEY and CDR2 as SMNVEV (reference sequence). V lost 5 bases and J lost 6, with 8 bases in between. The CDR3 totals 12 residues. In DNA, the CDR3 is TGTGCCAGCAGTCCCCACATCAATGAGCAGTTCTTC. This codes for CASSPHINEQFF.

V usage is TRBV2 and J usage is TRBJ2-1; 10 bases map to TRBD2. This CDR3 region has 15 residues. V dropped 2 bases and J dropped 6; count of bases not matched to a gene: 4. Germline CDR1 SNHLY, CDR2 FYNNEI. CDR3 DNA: TGTGCCAGCAGTGAAAAACTAGCGGGACCCAATGAGCAGTTCTTC. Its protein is CASSEKLAGPNEQFF.

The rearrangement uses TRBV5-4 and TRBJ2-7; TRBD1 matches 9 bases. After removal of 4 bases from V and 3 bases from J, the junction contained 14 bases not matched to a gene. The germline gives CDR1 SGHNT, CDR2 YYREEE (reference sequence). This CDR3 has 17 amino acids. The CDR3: CASSPGQGIQIRYEQYF. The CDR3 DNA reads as TGTGCCAGCAGCCCGGGACAGGGCATCCAAATACGCTACGAGCAGTACTTC.

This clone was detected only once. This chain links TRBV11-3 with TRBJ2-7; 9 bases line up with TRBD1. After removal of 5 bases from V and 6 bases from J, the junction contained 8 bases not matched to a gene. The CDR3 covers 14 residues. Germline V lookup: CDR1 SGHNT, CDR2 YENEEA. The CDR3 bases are TGTGCCAGCAGCGGTCCCGGGACAGGGACCGAGCAGTACTTC. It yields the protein CASSGPGTGTEQYF.

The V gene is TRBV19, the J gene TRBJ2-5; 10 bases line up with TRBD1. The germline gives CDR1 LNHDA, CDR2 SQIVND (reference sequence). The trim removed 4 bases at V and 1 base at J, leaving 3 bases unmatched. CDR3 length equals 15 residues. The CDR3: CASSKGTGAQETQYF. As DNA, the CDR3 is TGTGCCAGTAGTAAGGGGACAGGGGCCCAAGAGACCCAGTACTTC.

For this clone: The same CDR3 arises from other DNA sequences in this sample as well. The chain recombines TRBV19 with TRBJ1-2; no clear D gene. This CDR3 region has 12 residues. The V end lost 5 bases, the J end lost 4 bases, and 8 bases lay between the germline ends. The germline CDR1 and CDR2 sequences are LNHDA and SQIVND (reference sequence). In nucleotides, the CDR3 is TGTGCCAGTAGTCCCGGAGTCTATGGCTACACCTTC. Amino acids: CASSPGVYGYTF. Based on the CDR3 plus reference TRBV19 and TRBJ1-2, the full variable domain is DGGITQSPKYLFRKEGQNVTLSCEQNLNHDAMYWYRQDPGQGLRLIYYSQIVNDFQKGDIAEGYSVSREKKESFPLTVTSAQKNPTAFYLCASSPGVYGYTFGSGTRLTVV.

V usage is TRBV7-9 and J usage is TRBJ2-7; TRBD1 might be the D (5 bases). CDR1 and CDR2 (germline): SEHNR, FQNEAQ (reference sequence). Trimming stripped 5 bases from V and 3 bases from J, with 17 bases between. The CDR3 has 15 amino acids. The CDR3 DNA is TGTGCCAGCAGCCCCAAGGTCCGACAGAGCTACGAGCAGTACTTC. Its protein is CASSPKVRQSYEQYF. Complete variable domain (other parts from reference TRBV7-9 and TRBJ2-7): DTGVSQNPRHKITKRGQNVTFRCDPISEHNRLYWYRQTLGQGPEFLTYFQNEAQLEKSRLLSDRFSAERPKGSFSTLEIQRTEQGDSAMYLCASSPKVRQSYEQYFGPGTRLTVT.

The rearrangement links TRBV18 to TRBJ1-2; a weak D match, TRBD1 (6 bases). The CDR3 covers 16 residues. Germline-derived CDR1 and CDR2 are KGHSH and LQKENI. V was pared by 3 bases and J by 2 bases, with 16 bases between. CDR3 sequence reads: CASSPMAADSNYGYTF. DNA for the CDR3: TGTGCCAGCTCACCGATGGCCGCGGACAGCAACTATGGCTACACCTTC.

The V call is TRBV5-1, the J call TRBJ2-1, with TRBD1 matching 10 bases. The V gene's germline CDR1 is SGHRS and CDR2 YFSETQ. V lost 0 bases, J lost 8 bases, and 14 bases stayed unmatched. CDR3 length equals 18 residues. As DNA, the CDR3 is TGCGCCAGCAGCTTGGTCCCAACGGGACAGGGGCGAGGGGATGAGCAGTTCTTC. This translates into CASSLVPTGQGRGDEQFF.

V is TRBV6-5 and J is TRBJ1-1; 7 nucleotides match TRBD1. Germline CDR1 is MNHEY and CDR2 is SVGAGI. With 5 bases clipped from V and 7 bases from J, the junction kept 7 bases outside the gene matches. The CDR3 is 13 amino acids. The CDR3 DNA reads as TGTGCCAGCAGTAGGGACAGCGGCGGTGAAGCTTTCTTT. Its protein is CASSRDSGGEAFF.

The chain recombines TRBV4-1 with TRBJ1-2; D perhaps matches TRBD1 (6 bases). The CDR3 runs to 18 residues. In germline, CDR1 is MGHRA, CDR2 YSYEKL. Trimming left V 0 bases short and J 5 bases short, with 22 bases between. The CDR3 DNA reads TGCGCCAGCAGCCAAGAGACGAATCACGGACAGCTTCTTTATGGCTACACCTTC. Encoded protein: CASSQETNHGQLLYGYTF.

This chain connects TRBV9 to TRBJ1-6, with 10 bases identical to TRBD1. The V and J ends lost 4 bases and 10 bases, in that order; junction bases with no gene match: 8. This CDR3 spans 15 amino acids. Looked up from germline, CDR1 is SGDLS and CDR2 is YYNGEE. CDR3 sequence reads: CASSPRTGGLSPLHF. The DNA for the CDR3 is TGTGCCAGCAGCCCCCGGACAGGGGGATTGTCACCCCTCCACTTT.

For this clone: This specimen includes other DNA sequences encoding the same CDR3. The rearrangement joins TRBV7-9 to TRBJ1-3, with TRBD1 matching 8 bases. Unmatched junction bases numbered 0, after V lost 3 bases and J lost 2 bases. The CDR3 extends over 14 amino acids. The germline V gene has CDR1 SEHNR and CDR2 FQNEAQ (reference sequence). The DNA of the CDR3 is TGTGCCAGCAGCTTGGACAGGGCTGGAAACACCATATATTTT. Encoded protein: CASSLDRAGNTIYF.

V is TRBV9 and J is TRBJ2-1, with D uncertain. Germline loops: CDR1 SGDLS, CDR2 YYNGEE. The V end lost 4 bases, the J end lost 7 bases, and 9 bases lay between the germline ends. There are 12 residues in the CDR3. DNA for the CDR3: TGTGCCAGCAGCCCCCCTCTGAATGAGCAGTTCTTC. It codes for CASSPPLNEQFF. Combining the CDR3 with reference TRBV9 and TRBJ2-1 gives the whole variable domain DSGVTQTPKHLITATGQRVTLRCSPRSGDLSVYWYQQSLDQGLQFLIQYYNGEERAKGNILERFSAQQFPDLHSELNLSSLELGDSALYFCASSPPLNEQFFGPGTRLTVL.

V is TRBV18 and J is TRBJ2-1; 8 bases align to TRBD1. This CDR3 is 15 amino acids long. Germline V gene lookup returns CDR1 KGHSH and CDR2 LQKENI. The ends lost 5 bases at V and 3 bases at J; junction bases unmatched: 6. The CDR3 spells CASSSQGAGYNEQFF. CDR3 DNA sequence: TGTGCCAGCTCATCTCAGGGGGCGGGCTACAATGAGCAGTTCTTC.

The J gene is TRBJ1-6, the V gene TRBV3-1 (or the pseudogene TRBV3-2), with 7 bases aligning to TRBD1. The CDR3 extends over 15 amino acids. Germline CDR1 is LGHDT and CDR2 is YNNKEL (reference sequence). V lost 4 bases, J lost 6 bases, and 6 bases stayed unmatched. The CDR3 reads CASSLSGTANSPLHF. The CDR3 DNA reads TGTGCCAGCAGCCTCTCCGGGACAGCTAATTCACCCCTCCACTTT.